These T cell receptor beta chains were read from a single sample in a study of HIV-infected children after antiretroviral therapy interruption. In TCRdb, the 3' RACE reads were re-called with MiXCR into one record per CDR3 protein. The data show around 3,900 distinct CDR3 sequences, with about 5% seen just once and 20% to 30% held by the top ten. Specimen: CD45RO+ CD8+ T cells from PBMCs, pooled from several time points, collected from a donor given antiretroviral therapy, either interrupted or continuous. Source of these receptors: a pool of human donors with HIV. Both conserved end residues are part of each CDR3. A D gene is named only where the DNA matches it firmly. Size is omitted from some rows. Given values are once, few, many or a class for expanded clones.

D gene	clone size	V gene	J gene	CDR3 protein	CDR3 DNA
TRBD1	NA	TRBV4-2	TRBJ2-7	CASSLGTGFYEQYF	TGTGCCAGCAGCCTCGGGACAGGGTTCTACGAGCAGTACTTC
TRBD2	many	TRBV7-9	TRBJ2-1	CASSWTSGGAADEQFF	TGTGCCAGCAGCTGGACTAGCGGGGGGGCCGCGGATGAGCAGTTCTTC
TRBD1	medium-sized	TRBV13	TRBJ1-1	CASSATGLTEAFF	TGTGCCAGCAGCGCGACAGGGCTCACTGAAGCTTTCTTT
TRBD1	NA	TRBV7-9	TRBJ2-7	CASSDPGGSDEQYF	TGTGCCAGCAGCGACCCAGGGGGCTCGGACGAGCAGTACTTC
NA	many	TRBV7-9	TRBJ1-1	CASSSPGTFTRQAFF	TGTGCCAGCAGCTCTCCTGGGACTTTTACTAGGCAGGCTTTCTTT
NA	NA	TRBV7-3	TRBJ2-1	CARSPDSGNEQFF	TGTGCCCGCAGCCCGGACAGTGGCAATGAGCAGTTCTTC
TRBD1	many	TRBV9	TRBJ2-7	CASSATGDEQYF	TGTGCCAGCAGCGCCACAGGGGACGAGCAGTACTTC
TRBD1	many	TRBV10-2	TRBJ2-1	CASSSTGTGYNEQFF	TGCGCCAGCAGCTCAACCGGGACAGGGTACAATGAGCAGTTCTTC
NA	medium-sized	TRBV3-1	TRBJ2-7	CASSQDGSGAYEQYF	TGTGCCAGCAGCCAAGATGGCTCAGGAGCCTACGAGCAGTACTTC
NA	medium-sized	TRBV20-1	TRBJ1-1	CSAIRGDTEAFF	TGCAGTGCTATCAGGGGCGACACTGAAGCTTTCTTT
NA	NA	TRBV7-9	TRBJ2-7	CASSLGITYEQYF	TGTGCCAGCAGCTTAGGAATAACCTACGAGCAGTACTTC
NA	many	TRBV7-9	TRBJ2-6	CASSLAGGTGANVLTF	TGTGCCAGCAGCTTAGCCGGGGGAACTGGGGCCAACGTCCTGACTTTC
NA	many	TRBV7-9	TRBJ2-1	CASSSSPGGLNEQFF	TGTGCCAGCAGCTCCTCACCTGGTGGATTGAATGAGCAGTTCTTC
NA	many	TRBV2	TRBJ2-1	CASQLGANEQFF	TGTGCCAGCCAACTAGGCGCGAATGAGCAGTTCTTC
TRBD2	medium-sized	TRBV20-1	TRBJ2-3	CSARREGRADTQYF	TGCAGTGCCCGACGGGAGGGCCGGGCAGATACGCAGTATTTT
TRBD1	many	TRBV6-1	TRBJ2-7	CASSTTPGTGLSYEQYF	TGTGCCAGCAGTACGACCCCGGGGACAGGTCTCTCCTACGAGCAGTACTTC
TRBD2	medium-sized	TRBV4-2	TRBJ2-1	CASSQETGGGGADEQFF	TGTGCCAGCAGCCAAGAAACGGGGGGCGGGGGGGCGGATGAGCAGTTCTTC
NA	many	TRBV27	TRBJ2-1	CASSLGSGATYNEQFF	TGTGCCAGCAGTTTGGGGTCAGGGGCCACCTACAATGAGCAGTTCTTC
NA	many	TRBV7-6	TRBJ2-1	CASSEPPNGDEQFF	TGTGCCAGCAGCGAACCCCCCAATGGCGATGAGCAGTTCTTC
NA	medium-sized	TRBV19	TRBJ1-5	CASSVPLQPQHF	TGTGCCAGTAGCGTCCCTCTTCAGCCCCAGCATTTT
NA	many	TRBV7-2	TRBJ2-2	CATPPNTGELFF	TGTGCCACCCCCCCGAACACCGGGGAGCTGTTTTTT
TRBD1	NA	TRBV18	TRBJ1-1	CASSRSQGGRPEAFF	TGTGCCAGCTCACGTAGTCAGGGGGGACGCCCGGAAGCTTTCTTT
NA	many	TRBV7-9	TRBJ1-1	CASSFVEANTEAFF	TGTGCCAGCAGCTTTGTTGAAGCTAACACTGAAGCTTTCTTT
NA	many	TRBV7-3	TRBJ1-1	CASSLLPGPALLNTEAFF	TGTGCCAGCAGCTTACTTCCGGGACCCGCTCTCCTGAACACTGAAGCTTTCTTT
NA	medium-sized	TRBV11-2	TRBJ2-5	CASSFGGETQYF	TGTGCCAGCAGCTTCGGAGGGGAGACCCAGTACTTC
NA	medium-sized	TRBV20-1	TRBJ1-5	CSARSAGDQPQHF	TGCAGTGCTAGATCGGCAGGGGACCAGCCCCAGCATTTT
TRBD1	few	TRBV10-3	TRBJ1-5	CAISEWGTGTPQHF	TGTGCCATCAGTGAGTGGGGGACAGGCACGCCCCAGCATTTT
TRBD2	medium-sized	TRBV29-1	TRBJ2-7	CSVRLAGNYEQYF	TGCAGCGTCCGACTAGCGGGAAACTACGAGCAGTACTTC
NA	many	TRBV6-1	TRBJ1-3	CASSDGVSGNTIYF	TGTGCCAGCAGTGACGGGGTCTCTGGAAACACCATATATTTT
NA	many	TRBV29-1	TRBJ1-3	CNPESPSSAGNTIYF	TGCAACCCCGAGAGCCCGAGTTCGGCAGGAAACACCATATATTTT
NA	medium-sized	TRBV6-6	TRBJ2-1	CASSYGGSPRYNEQFF	TGTGCCAGCAGTTACGGTGGGAGCCCTCGATACAATGAGCAGTTCTTC
NA	medium-sized	TRBV29-1	TRBJ2-7	CSVTTGTRPYEQYF	TGCAGCGTGACGACAGGCACACGGCCCTACGAGCAGTACTTC
TRBD1	NA	TRBV6-6	TRBJ1-1	CASIQGAGFRTEAFF	TGTGCCAGCATCCAGGGGGCTGGTTTTCGGACTGAAGCTTTCTTT
NA	many	TRBV5-8	TRBJ1-5	CASSPEGVSNQPQHF	TGTGCCAGCAGCCCGGAAGGGGTCAGCAATCAGCCCCAGCATTTT
NA	medium-sized	TRBV9	TRBJ2-1	CASSPYEGYNEQFF	TGTGCCAGCAGCCCATACGAGGGGTACAATGAGCAGTTCTTC
NA	NA	TRBV20-1	TRBJ2-7	CSARDSSRDYEQYF	TGCAGTGCTAGAGATTCTAGTCGGGACTACGAGCAGTACTTC
NA	many	TRBV2	TRBJ1-5	CASRDNVGNQPQHF	TGTGCCAGCAGAGACAACGTAGGCAATCAGCCCCAGCATTTT
NA	medium-sized	TRBV2	TRBJ1-5	CASSDGLTTDQPQHF	TGTGCCAGCAGTGATGGACTCACAACAGATCAGCCCCAGCATTTT
NA	many	TRBV7-2	TRBJ1-2	CASSFLDSNYGYTF	TGTGCCAGCAGCTTTCTCGACAGTAACTATGGCTACACCTTC
TRBD1	many	TRBV9	TRBJ2-7	CASSGPQGPSYEQYF	TGTGCCAGCAGCGGCCCACAGGGGCCCTCCTACGAGCAGTACTTC
TRBD1	many	TRBV20-1	TRBJ1-1	CSARDQGGSTEAFF	TGCAGTGCTAGAGATCAGGGGGGGAGCACTGAAGCTTTCTTT
NA	many	TRBV6-6	TRBJ2-7	CASSLTFYEQYF	TGTGCCAGCAGTTTGACATTCTACGAGCAGTACTTC
NA	many	TRBV24-1	TRBJ2-2	CATSDVSGRTNTGELFF	TGTGCCACCAGTGATGTATCGGGACGGACGAACACCGGGGAGCTGTTTTTT
NA	many	TRBV2	TRBJ2-7	CASTGGVAYEQYF	TGTGCCAGCACCGGTGGGGTAGCCTACGAGCAGTACTTC
NA	many	TRBV29-1	TRBJ1-2	CSVWDYGYTF	TGCAGCGTCTGGGACTATGGCTACACCTTC
NA	many	TRBV18	TRBJ1-1	CASSPVLGGNMNTEAFF	TGTGCCAGCTCACCGGTTTTGGGGGGGAACATGAACACTGAAGCTTTCTTT
NA	many	TRBV29-1	TRBJ2-7	CSVTGHSSYEQYF	TGCAGCGTTACGGGACATTCCTCCTACGAGCAGTACTTC
TRBD2	many	TRBV29-1	TRBJ2-3	CSVEDRGGRTDTQYF	TGCAGCGTTGAAGATCGCGGGGGGCGCACAGATACGCAGTATTTT
NA	many	TRBV5-1	TRBJ2-7	CASSATGTSLYEQYF	TGCGCCAGCAGCGCTACCGGGACTTCCCTCTACGAGCAGTACTTC
NA	many	TRBV7-2	TRBJ1-2	CASSFSEANYGYTF	TGTGCCAGCAGCTTTTCGGAAGCCAACTATGGCTACACCTTC
NA	few	TRBV12-3/TRBV12-4	TRBJ2-3	CASSLDSRSGTDTQYF	TGTGCCAGCAGTTTAGATTCCCGCTCGGGCACAGATACGCAGTATTTT
NA	many	TRBV5-4	TRBJ2-6	CASSLGVSQVGSGANVLTF	TGTGCCAGCAGCTTGGGTGTCAGCCAAGTTGGCTCTGGGGCCAACGTCCTGACTTTC
TRBD1	many	TRBV20-1	TRBJ2-7	CSAGTGEREQYF	TGCAGTGCGGGGACAGGGGAACGCGAGCAGTACTTC